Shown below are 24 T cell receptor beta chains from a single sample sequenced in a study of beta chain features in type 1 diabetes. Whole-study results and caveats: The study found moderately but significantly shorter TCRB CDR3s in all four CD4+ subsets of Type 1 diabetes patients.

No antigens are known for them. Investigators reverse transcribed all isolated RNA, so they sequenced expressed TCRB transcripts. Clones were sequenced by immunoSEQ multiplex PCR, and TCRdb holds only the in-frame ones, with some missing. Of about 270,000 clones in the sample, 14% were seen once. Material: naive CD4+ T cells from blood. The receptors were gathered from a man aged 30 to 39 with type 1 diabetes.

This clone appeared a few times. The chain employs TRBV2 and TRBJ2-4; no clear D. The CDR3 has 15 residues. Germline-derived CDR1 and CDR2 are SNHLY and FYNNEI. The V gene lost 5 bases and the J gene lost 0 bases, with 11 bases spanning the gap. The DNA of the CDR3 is TGTGCCAGCAGTCCATTGGGCCTAGCCAAAAACATTCAGTACTTC. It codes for CASSPLGLAKNIQYF.

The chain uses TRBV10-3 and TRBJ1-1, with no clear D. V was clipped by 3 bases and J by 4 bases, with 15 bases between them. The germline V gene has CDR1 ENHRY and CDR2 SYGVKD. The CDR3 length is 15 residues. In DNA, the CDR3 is TGTGCCATCAGTGAAGCAGTTGGAGGAAGCACTGAAGCTTTCTTT. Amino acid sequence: CAISEAVGGSTEAFF.

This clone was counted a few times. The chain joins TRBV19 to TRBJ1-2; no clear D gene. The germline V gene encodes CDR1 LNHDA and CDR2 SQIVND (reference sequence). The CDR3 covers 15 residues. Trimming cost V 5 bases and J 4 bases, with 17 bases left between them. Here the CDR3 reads CASSPLRQSFYGYTF. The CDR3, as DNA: TGTGCCAGTAGTCCCCTGCGACAATCCTTCTATGGCTACACCTTC.

CDR3 protein: CASSVGGTYNEQFF. The CDR3 DNA is TGTGCCAGCAGCGTTGGGGGGACCTACAATGAGCAGTTCTTC. The chain uses TRBV7-3 and TRBJ2-1; perhaps TRBD2 as D (6 bases). CDR1 is SGHTA, CDR2 FQGTGA, per germline. Trimming took off 5 bases at V and 2 bases at J, with 10 bases between the two ends. The CDR3 has 14 residues.

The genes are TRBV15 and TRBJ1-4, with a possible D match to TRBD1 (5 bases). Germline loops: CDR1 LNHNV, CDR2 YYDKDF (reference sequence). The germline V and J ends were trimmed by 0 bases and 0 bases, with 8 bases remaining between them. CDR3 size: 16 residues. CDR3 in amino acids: CATSRDRGATNEKLFF. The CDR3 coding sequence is TGTGCCACCAGCAGAGATCGGGGGGCAACTAATGAAAAACTGTTTTTT.

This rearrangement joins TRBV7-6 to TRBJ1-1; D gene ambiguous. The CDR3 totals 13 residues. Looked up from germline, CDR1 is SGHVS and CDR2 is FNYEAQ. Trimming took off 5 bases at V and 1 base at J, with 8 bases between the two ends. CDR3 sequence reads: CASSNLGNTEAFF. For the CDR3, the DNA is TGTGCCAGCAGCAATCTAGGGAACACTGAAGCTTTCTTT.

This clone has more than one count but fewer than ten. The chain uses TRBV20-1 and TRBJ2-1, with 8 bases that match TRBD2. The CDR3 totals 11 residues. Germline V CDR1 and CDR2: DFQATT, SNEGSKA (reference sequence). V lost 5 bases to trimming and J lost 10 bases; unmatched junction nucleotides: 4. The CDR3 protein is CSAGQREEQFF. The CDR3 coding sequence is TGCAGTGCTGGACAGCGGGAGGAGCAGTTCTTC.

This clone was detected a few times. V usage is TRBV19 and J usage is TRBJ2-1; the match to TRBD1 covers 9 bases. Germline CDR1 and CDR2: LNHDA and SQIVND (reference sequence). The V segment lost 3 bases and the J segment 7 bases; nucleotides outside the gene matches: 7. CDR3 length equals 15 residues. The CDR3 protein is CASSMHRGRINEQFF. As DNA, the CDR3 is TGTGCCAGTAGTATGCACAGGGGGCGCATAAATGAGCAGTTCTTC.

The CDR3 loop is CASSPPTANTEAFF. The CDR3 nucleotides are TGTGCCAGCTCACCCCCAACTGCGAACACTGAAGCTTTCTTT. The V call is TRBV18, the J call TRBJ1-1; D ambiguous. This CDR3 spans 14 amino acids. Per germline, CDR1 KGHSH and CDR2 LQKENI. The V gene lost 3 bases and the J gene lost 1 base, with 9 bases spanning the gap.

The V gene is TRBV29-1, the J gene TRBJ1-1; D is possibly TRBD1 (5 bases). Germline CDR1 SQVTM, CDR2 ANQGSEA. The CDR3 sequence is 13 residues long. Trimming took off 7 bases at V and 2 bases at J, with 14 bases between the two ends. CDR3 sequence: CSANIGTNTEAFF. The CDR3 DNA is TGCAGCGCCAATATCGGGACTAACACTGAAGCTTTCTTT.

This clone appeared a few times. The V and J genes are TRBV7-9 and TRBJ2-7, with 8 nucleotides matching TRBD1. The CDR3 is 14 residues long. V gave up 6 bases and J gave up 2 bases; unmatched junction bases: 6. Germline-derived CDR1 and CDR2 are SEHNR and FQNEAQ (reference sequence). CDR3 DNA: TGTGCCAGCAGTTACGACAGGGGACCCTACGAGCAGTACTTC. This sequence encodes CASSYDRGPYEQYF.

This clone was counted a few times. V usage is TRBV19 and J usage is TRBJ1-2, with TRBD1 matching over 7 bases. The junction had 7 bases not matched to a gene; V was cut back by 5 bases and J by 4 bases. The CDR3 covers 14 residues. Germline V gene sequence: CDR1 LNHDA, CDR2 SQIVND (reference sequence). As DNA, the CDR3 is TGTGCCAGTAGTCCAGGCCGGGACAGCTATGGCTACACCTTC. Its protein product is CASSPGRDSYGYTF. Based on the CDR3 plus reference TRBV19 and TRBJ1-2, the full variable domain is DGGITQSPKYLFRKEGQNVTLSCEQNLNHDAMYWYRQDPGQGLRLIYYSQIVNDFQKGDIAEGYSVSREKKESFPLTVTSAQKNPTAFYLCASSPGRDSYGYTFGSGTRLTVV.

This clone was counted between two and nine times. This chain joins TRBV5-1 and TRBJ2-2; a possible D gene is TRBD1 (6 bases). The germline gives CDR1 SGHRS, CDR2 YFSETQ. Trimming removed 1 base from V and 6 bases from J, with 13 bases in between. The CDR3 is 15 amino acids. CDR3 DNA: TGCGCCAGCAGCTTGACGCGGACAGTCCCCGGGGAGCTGTTTTTT. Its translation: CASSLTRTVPGELFF. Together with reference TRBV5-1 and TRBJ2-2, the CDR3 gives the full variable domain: KAGVTQTPRYLIKTRGQQVTLSCSPISGHRSVSWYQQTPGQGLQFLFEYFSETQRNKGNFPGRFSGRQFSNSRSEMNVSTLELGDSALYLCASSLTRTVPGELFFGEGSRLTVL.

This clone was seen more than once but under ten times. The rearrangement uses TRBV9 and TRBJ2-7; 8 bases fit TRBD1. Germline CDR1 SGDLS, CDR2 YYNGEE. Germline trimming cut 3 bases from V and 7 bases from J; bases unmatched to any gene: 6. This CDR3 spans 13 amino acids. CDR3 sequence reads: CASSGQGTGEQYF. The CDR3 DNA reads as TGTGCCAGCAGCGGACAGGGGACTGGGGAGCAGTACTTC.

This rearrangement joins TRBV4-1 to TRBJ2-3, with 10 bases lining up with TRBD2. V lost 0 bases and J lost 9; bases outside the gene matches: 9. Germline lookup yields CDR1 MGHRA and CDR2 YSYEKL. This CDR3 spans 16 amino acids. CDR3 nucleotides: TGCGCCAGCAGCCAAGAAGGGCTAGCGGGAGTGGAGACGCAGTATTTT. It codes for CASSQEGLAGVETQYF.

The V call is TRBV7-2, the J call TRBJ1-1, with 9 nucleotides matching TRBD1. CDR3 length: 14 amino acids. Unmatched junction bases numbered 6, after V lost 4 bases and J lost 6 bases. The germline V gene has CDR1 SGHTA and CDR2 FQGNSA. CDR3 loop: CASSSAGTGPEAFF. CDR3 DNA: TGTGCCAGCAGCTCCGCCGGGACAGGGCCTGAAGCTTTCTTT.

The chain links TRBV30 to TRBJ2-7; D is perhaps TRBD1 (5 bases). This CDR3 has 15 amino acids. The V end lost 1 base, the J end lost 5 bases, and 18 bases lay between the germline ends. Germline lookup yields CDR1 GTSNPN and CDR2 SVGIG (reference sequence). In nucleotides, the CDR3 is TGTGCCTGGAGTGGATACCGGACATTAGCAGACGAGCAGTACTTC. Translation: CAWSGYRTLADEQYF.

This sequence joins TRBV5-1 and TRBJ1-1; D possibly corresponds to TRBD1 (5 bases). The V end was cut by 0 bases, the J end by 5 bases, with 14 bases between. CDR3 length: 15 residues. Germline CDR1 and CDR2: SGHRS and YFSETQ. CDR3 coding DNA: TGCGCCAGCAGCTTGGGGTTGGCAGGGAAGACTGAAGCTTTCTTT. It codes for CASSLGLAGKTEAFF.

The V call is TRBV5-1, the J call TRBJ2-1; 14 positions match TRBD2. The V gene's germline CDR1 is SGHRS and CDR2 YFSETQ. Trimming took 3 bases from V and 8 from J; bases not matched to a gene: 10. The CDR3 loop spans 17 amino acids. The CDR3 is CASSSPTGTSGRDEQFF. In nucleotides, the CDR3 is TGCGCCAGCAGCTCCCCGACCGGGACTAGCGGGAGAGATGAGCAGTTCTTC.

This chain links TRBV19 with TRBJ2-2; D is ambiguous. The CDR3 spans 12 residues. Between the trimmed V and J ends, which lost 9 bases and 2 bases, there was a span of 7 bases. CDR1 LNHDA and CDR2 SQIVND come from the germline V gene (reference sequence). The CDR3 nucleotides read TGTGCCAGCGGGTCCAACACCGGGGAGCTGTTTTTT. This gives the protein CASGSNTGELFF.

The CDR3 loop is CASSERRYFDYGYTF. Here the CDR3 DNA reads TGTGCCAGTAGTGAACGTAGATACTTCGACTATGGCTACACCTTC. The chain couples TRBV19 to TRBJ1-2, with D uncertain. Germline values: CDR1 LNHDA, CDR2 SQIVND (reference sequence). This CDR3 contains 15 residues. Trimming took 5 bases from V and 3 from J, leaving 16 bases between them.

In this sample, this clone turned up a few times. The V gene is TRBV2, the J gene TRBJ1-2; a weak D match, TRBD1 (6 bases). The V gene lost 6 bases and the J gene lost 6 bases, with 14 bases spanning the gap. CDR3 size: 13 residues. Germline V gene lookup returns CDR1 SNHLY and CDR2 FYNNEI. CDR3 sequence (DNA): TGTGCCAGCAGGCCGGACAGCCCTAATGGCTACACCTTC. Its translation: CASRPDSPNGYTF. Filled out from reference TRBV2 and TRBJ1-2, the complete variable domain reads EPEVTQTPSHQVTQMGQEVILRCVPISNHLYFYWYRQILGQKVEFLVSFYNNEISEKSEIFDDQFSVERPDGSNFTLKIRSTKLEDSAMYFCASRPDSPNGYTFGSGTRLTVV.

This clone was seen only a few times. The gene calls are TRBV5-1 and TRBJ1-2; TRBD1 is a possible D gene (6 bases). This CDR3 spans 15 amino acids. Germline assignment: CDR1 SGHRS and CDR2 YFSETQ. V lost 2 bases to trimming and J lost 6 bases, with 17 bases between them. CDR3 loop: CASSFGQTGGDGYTF. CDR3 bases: TGCGCCAGCAGCTTTGGACAGACAGGTGGTGATGGCTACACCTTC.

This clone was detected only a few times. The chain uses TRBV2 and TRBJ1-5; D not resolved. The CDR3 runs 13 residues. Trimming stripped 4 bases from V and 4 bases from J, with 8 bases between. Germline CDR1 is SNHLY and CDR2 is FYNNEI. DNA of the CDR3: TGTGCCAGCAGTGTAGAACCGAATCAGCCCCAGCATTTT. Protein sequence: CASSVEPNQPQHF.